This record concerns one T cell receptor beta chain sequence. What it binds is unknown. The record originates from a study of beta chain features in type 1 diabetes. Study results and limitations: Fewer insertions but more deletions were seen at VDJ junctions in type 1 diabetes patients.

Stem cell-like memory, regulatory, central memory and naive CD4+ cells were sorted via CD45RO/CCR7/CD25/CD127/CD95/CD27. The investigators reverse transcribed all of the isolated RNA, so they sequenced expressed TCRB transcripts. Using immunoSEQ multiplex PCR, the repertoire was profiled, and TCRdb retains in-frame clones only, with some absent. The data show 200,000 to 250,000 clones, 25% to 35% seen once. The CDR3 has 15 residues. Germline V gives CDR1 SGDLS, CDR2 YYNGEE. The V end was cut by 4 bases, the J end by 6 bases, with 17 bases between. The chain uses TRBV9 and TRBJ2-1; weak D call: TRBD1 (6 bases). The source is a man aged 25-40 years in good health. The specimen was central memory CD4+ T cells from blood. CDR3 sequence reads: CASSTMTTGSNEQFF. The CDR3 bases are TGTGCCAGCAGCACGATGACTACAGGGTCCAATGAGCAGTTCTTC.